The source of this T cell receptor beta chain is a study of T-cell reconstitution after alpha-beta-depleted transplantation in children. Comments on this clonotype: The antigen is not known.

General study points: It was reported that alpha-beta T cells came from several hundred expanded graft clones (about two months after transplant). Surviving thymic progenitors and recipient T cells were the source of high TCRbeta diversity at day 60 in some patients.

A TCRbeta library incorporating unique molecular identifiers was prepared. Using its own MiXCR run on the PCR reads, TCRdb lists one record per CDR3 protein. This table has 800,000 to 1,000,000 distinct CDR3 sequences, about 29% appearing once. The CDR3 consists of 15 residues. CDR1 SGHTA and CDR2 FQGNSA come from the germline V gene. The V and J ends lost 1 base and 4 bases respectively, with 13 bases between them. This material consisted of PBMCs, mostly from graft donor cells, taken 360 days after TCRalphabeta/CD19-depleted stem cell transplant. The clonotype was recovered from a boy in the first two years of life who had a stem cell transplant for SCID, so the T cells may come from the graft donor. The gene calls are TRBV7-2 and TRBJ2-5, with D perhaps matching TRBD1 or TRBD2 (5 bases each). CDR3 in DNA: TGTGCCAGCAGCTTAGTGATGAGGGGCCCAGAGACCCAGTACTTC. It translates to CASSLVMRGPETQYF.